The rows below give T cell receptor beta chains drawn from one sample of a study of control samples from healthy donors and cancer patients. Assay used: immunoSEQ multiplex PCR; TCRdb lists only in-frame clones, some missing. The sample comprises 150,000 to 200,000 clones, about 90% of which are singletons, and approximately 1.7% rests with the top ten. The source material was blood. These receptors originate from a man aged 18 to 30 in good health. The CDR3 runs from the conserved cysteine through the conserved F or W. A D gene is named only where the DNA matches it firmly. Clone sizes are given selectively: once, few, many, or a class where the clone is expanded.

D gene: TRBD1
CDR3 length: 17
clone size: NA
V gene: TRBV6-6
J gene: TRBJ2-1
CDR3 protein: CASSQYMDRGRGNEQFF
CDR3 DNA: TGTGCCAGCAGTCAATATATGGACAGGGGGCGCGGAAATGAGCAGTTCTTC

D gene: TRBD2
CDR3 length: 15
clone size: NA
V gene: TRBV27
J gene: TRBJ2-3
CDR3 protein: CASSTGLAGGYTQYF
CDR3 DNA: TGTGCCAGCAGTACCGGACTAGCGGGGGGGTATACGCAGTATTTT

D gene: NA
CDR3 length: 15
clone size: NA
V gene: TRBV5-8
J gene: TRBJ1-5
CDR3 protein: CASSLQGYGNQPQHF
CDR3 DNA: TGTGCCAGCAGCTTGCAGGGGTATGGCAATCAGCCCCAGCATTTT

D gene: NA
CDR3 length: 15
clone size: NA
V gene: TRBV2
J gene: TRBJ1-4
CDR3 protein: CASSAPKGTNEKLFF
CDR3 DNA: TGTGCCAGCAGTGCCCCCAAGGGGACTAATGAAAAACTGTTTTTT

D gene: TRBD1
CDR3 length: 12
clone size: NA
V gene: TRBV19
J gene: TRBJ2-7
CDR3 protein: CASSRDSYEQYF
CDR3 DNA: TGTGCCAGTAGTCGGGACAGCTACGAGCAGTACTTC

D gene: NA
CDR3 length: 13
clone size: NA
V gene: TRBV7-3
J gene: TRBJ2-3
CDR3 protein: CASSSTSTDTQYF
CDR3 DNA: TGTGCCAGCAGCTCAACAAGCACAGATACGCAGTATTTT

D gene: TRBD1
CDR3 length: 12
clone size: NA
V gene: TRBV7-6
J gene: TRBJ2-1
CDR3 protein: CASSPNDRGVFF
CDR3 DNA: TGTGCCAGCAGCCCGAACGACAGGGGGGTGTTCTTC

D gene: NA
CDR3 length: 16
clone size: NA
V gene: TRBV5-1
J gene: TRBJ2-7
CDR3 protein: CASSLEGPGPLYEQYF
CDR3 DNA: TGCGCCAGCAGCTTGGAGGGGCCGGGACCCCTCTACGAGCAGTACTTC

D gene: NA
CDR3 length: 14
clone size: NA
V gene: TRBV20-1
J gene: TRBJ2-4
CDR3 protein: CSASRRGAKNIQYF
CDR3 DNA: TGCAGTGCTAGTCGGCGGGGAGCCAAAAACATTCAGTACTTC

D gene: TRBD1
CDR3 length: 16
clone size: NA
V gene: TRBV7-9
J gene: TRBJ2-2
CDR3 protein: CASSHPQGAGTGELFF
CDR3 DNA: TGTGCCAGCAGCCATCCGCAGGGGGCGGGAACCGGGGAGCTGTTTTTT

D gene: TRBD2
CDR3 length: 15
clone size: NA
V gene: TRBV27
J gene: TRBJ2-3
CDR3 protein: CASRTKGRGGDTQYF
CDR3 DNA: TGTGCCAGCAGGACGAAGGGTCGGGGAGGGGATACGCAGTATTTT

D gene: NA
CDR3 length: 13
clone size: NA
V gene: TRBV29-1
J gene: TRBJ1-2
CDR3 protein: CSVEDHDKGRPTF
CDR3 DNA: TGCAGCGTTGAAGATCACGACAAGGGCCGCCCCACCTTC

D gene: TRBD1
CDR3 length: 15
clone size: few
V gene: TRBV6-2/TRBV6-3
J gene: TRBJ2-5
CDR3 protein: CASSYPTGVAETQYF
CDR3 DNA: TGTGCCAGCAGTTACCCCACAGGGGTTGCGGAGACCCAGTACTTC

D gene: NA
CDR3 length: 13
clone size: NA
V gene: TRBV9
J gene: TRBJ1-2
CDR3 protein: CASSVDRSYGYTF
CDR3 DNA: TGTGCCAGCAGCGTAGACAGATCCTATGGCTACACCTTC

D gene: TRBD1
CDR3 length: 14
clone size: NA
V gene: TRBV29-1
J gene: TRBJ2-1
CDR3 protein: CSARGQHSYNEQFF
CDR3 DNA: TGCAGCGCTAGGGGGCAACACTCCTACAATGAGCAGTTCTTC

D gene: TRBD2
CDR3 length: 16
clone size: once
V gene: TRBV6-5
J gene: TRBJ2-7
CDR3 protein: CASSYSGTSVGDEQYF
CDR3 DNA: TGTGCCAGCAGTTACTCCGGGACTAGCGTGGGTGACGAGCAGTACTTC

D gene: NA
CDR3 length: 14
clone size: NA
V gene: TRBV6-2/TRBV6-3
J gene: TRBJ2-7
CDR3 protein: CASSLAGLAYEQYF
CDR3 DNA: TGTGCCAGCAGTTTGGCCGGGCTGGCTTACGAGCAGTACTTC

D gene: NA
CDR3 length: 16
clone size: NA
V gene: TRBV7-6
J gene: TRBJ1-2
CDR3 protein: CASSSEPGLASYGYTF
CDR3 DNA: TGTGCCAGCAGCTCAGAGCCCGGTTTAGCTTCATATGGCTACACCTTC

D gene: NA
CDR3 length: 13
clone size: NA
V gene: TRBV7-2
J gene: TRBJ2-7
CDR3 protein: CASSFSGTYEQYF
CDR3 DNA: TGTGCCAGCAGCTTTTCCGGGACCTACGAGCAGTACTTC

D gene: NA
CDR3 length: 13
clone size: NA
V gene: TRBV12-3/TRBV12-4
J gene: TRBJ1-4
CDR3 protein: CASSLGAREKLFF
CDR3 DNA: TGTGCCAGCAGTTTAGGTGCCCGGGAAAAACTGTTTTTT